A single sample is the source of the 9 T cell receptor beta chains below, sequenced in a study of blood T cell repertoires in COVID-19. Measured with immunoSEQ multiplex PCR; TCRdb has only the in-frame clones, and not every one. The sample has 200,000 to 300,000 clones; 87% are singletons. Material for sequencing was PBMCs or T cells enriched from blood (not recorded which). All receptors derive from a woman in her twenties or thirties with acute COVID-19.

The gene calls are TRBV7-9 and TRBJ2-1, with 13 bases matching TRBD2. The CDR3 has 14 residues. The germline gives CDR1 SEHNR, CDR2 FQNEAQ (reference sequence). J was trimmed by 13 bases and V by 5 bases; bases with no gene match: 8. Here the CDR3 DNA reads TGTGCCAGCAGCCTTACGACTAGCGGGGGGCCTCAGTTCTTC. It translates to CASSLTTSGGPQFF.

The chain joins TRBV3-1 (or the pseudogene TRBV3-2) to TRBJ2-2; 7 bases map to TRBD2. The germline V gene has CDR1 LGHDT and CDR2 YNNKEL (reference sequence). The V and J ends lost 4 bases and 6 bases, in that order; junction bases with no gene match: 5. The CDR3 is 14 residues long. CDR3 sequence reads: CASSPVRGAGELFF. The CDR3 DNA is TGTGCCAGCAGCCCAGTCCGGGGGGCCGGGGAGCTGTTTTTT.

The gene calls are TRBV5-1 and TRBJ2-2, with a possible D match to TRBD1 (5 bases). The CDR3 has 14 amino acids. Trimming removed 2 bases from V and 1 base from J, with 6 bases in between. Germline loops: CDR1 SGHRS, CDR2 YFSETQ. The CDR3 loop is CASSLRGNTGELFF. The DNA for the CDR3 is TGCGCCAGCAGCTTAAGGGGGAACACCGGGGAGCTGTTTTTT. Full variable domain (rest looked up from reference TRBV5-1 and TRBJ2-2): KAGVTQTPRYLIKTRGQQVTLSCSPISGHRSVSWYQQTPGQGLQFLFEYFSETQRNKGNFPGRFSGRQFSNSRSEMNVSTLELGDSALYLCASSLRGNTGELFFGEGSRLTVL.

There are a few counts of this clone. The V call is TRBV11-2, the J call TRBJ2-7; 9 nucleotides match TRBD1. The CDR3 loop spans 14 amino acids. The V gene end was trimmed by 4 bases and the J gene end by 3 bases; junction bases not matched to a gene: 4. Per germline, CDR1 SGHAT and CDR2 FQNNGV. The CDR3, as DNA: TGTGCCAGCAGCTCAAAGGGACAGGGCTACGAGCAGTACTTC. Encoded protein: CASSSKGQGYEQYF.

The rearrangement joins TRBV28 to TRBJ2-7, with 9 bases fitting TRBD1. Germline-derived CDR1 and CDR2 are MDHEN and SYDVKM. The J segment lost 4 bases and the V segment lost 6 bases, leaving 4 bases of the junction unmatched. This CDR3 has 13 amino acids. CDR3 DNA: TGTGCCAGCAGGGGGACAGGGCAATACGAGCAGTACTTC. This sequence encodes CASRGTGQYEQYF.

Here the CDR3 reads CASSQGSGTRGNEQFF. CDR3 bases: TGCGCCAGCAGCCAAGGCAGCGGGACTAGAGGGAATGAGCAGTTCTTC. The V and J genes are TRBV4-1 and TRBJ2-1, with 8 bases lining up with TRBD2. This CDR3 region has 16 residues. CDR1 is MGHRA, CDR2 YSYEKL, per germline. After removal of 1 base from V and 7 bases from J, the junction contained 9 bases not matched to a gene.

This chain connects TRBV19 to TRBJ2-7; TRBD1 is a possible D gene (6 bases). Looked up from germline, CDR1 is LNHDA and CDR2 is SQIVND (reference sequence). CDR3 length equals 16 residues. With 6 bases removed from V and 1 base from J, the gap between germline ends came to 19 bases. The CDR3 coding sequence is TGTGCCAGTAGCTCGGGGAGTAGCCAGGGGTCCTACGAGCAGTACTTC. Translated, it gives CASSSGSSQGSYEQYF.

The rearrangement uses TRBV5-1 and TRBJ1-2, with 7 bases fitting TRBD1. The ends lost 1 base at V and 4 bases at J; junction bases unmatched: 1. There are 13 residues in the CDR3. Germline V gene data show CDR1 as SGHRS and CDR2 as YFSETQ. CDR3 residues: CASSLNRGYGYTF. DNA for the CDR3: TGCGCCAGCAGCTTGAACAGGGGCTATGGCTACACCTTC.

This chain connects TRBV3-1 (or the pseudogene TRBV3-2) to TRBJ1-4, with 7 positions matching TRBD1. Germline values: CDR1 LGHDT, CDR2 YNNKEL (reference sequence). J lost 4 bases, V lost 5 bases, and 4 bases had no gene match. The CDR3 loop spans 14 amino acids. Written as DNA, the CDR3 is TGTGCCAGCAGCACCGGGACAGTTAATGAAAAACTGTTTTTT. Protein sequence: CASSTGTVNEKLFF.